This note documents a single T cell receptor (beta chain) sequence. The antigen it binds to is not known. Germline is not matched at one junction end, which may reflect a read error. The sample belongs to a study of post-analysis software for immune sequencing data (dated by TCRdb to the mid-2010s). For the wider study: Disease courses on record covered relapsing-remitting, secondary progressive and progressive-relapsing multiple sclerosis, though some patients had no subtype annotation. The multiple sclerosis patient repertoires were compared with some twelve previously published healthy control repertoires from donors aged about 6 to 28 years. A subset of samples was prepared in parallel using single-end sample barcoding, then pooled and co-amplified after Illumina adapter ligation. The full study reports these points: Significantly lower normalized Chao1 diversity was found in multiple sclerosis patients than in controls, suggesting substantial peripheral T-cell clonal expansion. The multiple sclerosis patient group was slightly younger than the control group. Strong co-clustering of samples prepared in the same batch was shown by direct clustering with F measure, prompting a batch-effect correction. Several TRBV segments, including TRBV5-6, TRBV5-1 and TRBV20-1, were significantly more frequent in patients than controls.

The time point label corresponds to: second blood draw from one MS patient after hematopoietic stem cell transplantation. TCR beta repertoires were profiled from peripheral blood of 10 to 15 young patients with multiple sclerosis to demonstrate the VDJtools post-analysis software. The multiple sclerosis patients were children and adolescents ranging in age from about 6 to 17 years. The CDR3 covers 13 residues, taking in both the cysteine and the phenylalanine. The DNA shown is the 39-base CDR3, in frame from base 1. The germline V gene (reference sequence) specifies DFQATT as CDR1 and SNEGSKA as CDR2. Libraries were made using PCR. Sequencing was performed on an Illumina HiSeq 2500. Unique molecular identifiers were incorporated into TCR beta cDNA libraries to reduce PCR and sequencing biases. Roughly 0.5 million cDNA molecules were obtained per 1 to 10 million input T cells, so each molecule approximated one T cell. The patient libraries were prepared and sequenced using the same protocol as the earlier healthy control dataset. Within a given batch, samples were prepared together, multiplexed and sequenced on the same HiSeq lane. As for how the authors treated the data: MIGEC handled the raw barcoded reads, throwing out single-read molecular identifier groups before consensus assembly and CDR3 extraction. Clonotype tables were post-analysed with VDJtools, normalizing diversity by down-sampling all datasets to the smallest sample size. Repertoire overlap clustering matched CDR3 amino acid but not nucleotide sequences to correct batch-related cross-sample contamination. The public reads were run again by TCRdb, first through fastp at Q25 and then through MiXCR, and only productive beta chains were kept. Every distinct CDR3 protein forms one entry, paired with its most common genes and DNA. V and J calls and clone size were set by TCRdb, not the authors. The sample profile shows roughly 160,000 distinct CDR3 sequences; 36% of them were found once. The biggest ten clones account for 25% to 30% of the sample.

The rearrangement combines TRBV20-1 with TRBJ2-7; 10 bases in the junction line up with TRBD2. Sample: blood, taken after autologous hematopoietic stem cell transplantation. The receptor's source is a girl aged 10 to 17 with multiple sclerosis. Donor details come from another sample of the same person, matched by shared clones. The CDR3 in this case is CSVGTSDTYERYF. The sequenced DNA is TGCAGTGTCGGGACTAGCGACACCTACGAGCGGTACTTC.